The clone carrying this TCR beta chain was counted many times. This specimen belongs to a study of regulatory T cells in long-lasting Graves disease. Documented time point: newly diagnosed GD, antithyroid drugs for less than 3 months. PBMC-derived RNA was used for the TCR library. Germline V CDR1 and CDR2: LGHNA, YSLEER. The length of the CDR3 is 16 residues. V was pared by 0 bases and J by 3 bases, with 4 bases of the junction left unmatched. HTBI primers from iRepertoire and Arm-PCR of CDR3 regions yielded the TCR beta libraries. TCRdb ran MiXCR on the multiplex PCR reads and lists one entry per CDR3 protein. The repertoire holds a few hundred thousand distinct CDR3 sequences, with approximately 10% as singletons. This sample also appeared in a second study, on T cells in Graves' hyperthyroidism and ophthalmopathy. Turning to that study: Patients were aged 18 to 65, had disease duration under 2 months, and had newly diagnosed hyperthyroidism. A set of HTBI primers served as the primers for a first-round RT-PCR of the TCR CDR3. Ophthalmopathy, which appeared later, was predicted by the model a median around 6.5 months before onset.

The clonotype originates from a woman aged 18-29 years with Graves disease. The sequencing used peripheral blood mononuclear cells (PBMCs), collected at new diagnosis, from a patient treated with antithyroid drugs. This chain connects TRBV4-3 to TRBJ2-1; the match to TRBD2 covers 8 bases. The chain's CDR3 is CASSQDKRGSYNEQFF. The DNA of the CDR3 is TGCGCCAGCAGCCAAGACAAGCGGGGGAGCTACAATGAGCAGTTCTTC.